This TCR beta chain derives from a study of human T cells and chemical hapten exposure. About the study: Weekly diphenylcyclopropenone doses were given to patients' scalps across the approximately 26-week study. How much TCR each sample yielded varied, mostly because pooled library volumes differed slightly.

Trimming removed 3 bases from V and 2 bases from J, with 10 bases in between. This CDR3 has 14 residues. Study-level points and caveats: Versus controls, expanded TCRs had significantly more large CDR3 similarity clusters.

Sample time point: patch test 2, 6 weeks after DPC sensitization. Treatment of the sample: therapeutic diphenylcyclopropenone sensitization with weekly scalp DPC. Each cDNA molecule in the library carried unique molecular identifiers. Each CDR3 protein gets one entry after TCRdb re-called the RACE reads with MiXCR. The sample consists of more than 60,000 distinct CDR3 sequences, 10% to 13% of them appearing once. About this clonotype: Its antigen is unidentified.

The sample consisted of whole blood, taken in connection with sensitization to the hapten diphenylcyclopropenone (DPC). The sequence came from a woman aged 45-59 years with alopecia areata. Some clones in this sample may be carry-over from other donors' samples. The genes are TRBV12-3 or TRBV12-4 and TRBJ2-5; weak D call: TRBD2 (6 bases). CDR3 region: CASSFNGRQETQYF. CDR3 nucleotides: TGTGCCAGCAGTTTTAACGGGAGACAAGAGACCCAGTACTTC.